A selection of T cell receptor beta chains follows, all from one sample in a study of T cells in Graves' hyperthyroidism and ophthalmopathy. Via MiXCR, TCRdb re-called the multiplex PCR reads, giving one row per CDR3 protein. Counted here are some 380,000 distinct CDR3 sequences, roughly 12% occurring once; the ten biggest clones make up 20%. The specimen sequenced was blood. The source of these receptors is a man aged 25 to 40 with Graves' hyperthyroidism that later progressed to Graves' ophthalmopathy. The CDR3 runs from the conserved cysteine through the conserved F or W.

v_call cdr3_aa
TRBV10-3 CAISEAGGTDTQYF
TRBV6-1 CASSTSTGPNTEAFF
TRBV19 CASSEADTWSYEQYF
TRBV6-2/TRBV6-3 CASSYASGQVNYNEQFF
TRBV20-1 CSARLGTGGFPEAFF
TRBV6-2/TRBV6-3 CASTPRADTGELFF
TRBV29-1 CSVRPLTGDEKLFF
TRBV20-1 CSASPPGVTNEQFF
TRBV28 CASSPGTGGARVANYGYTF
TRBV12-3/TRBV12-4 CASSPGHNTGELFF
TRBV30 CAFKRVDSGGFYEQYF
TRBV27 CASSTIGSRDGYTF
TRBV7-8 CASSLDRSGRLYGYTF
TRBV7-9 CASSWRDRGLNTGELFF
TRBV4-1 CASSLGTRFSYEQYF
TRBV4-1 CASSHVYGRGLNEQFF
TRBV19 CASSIDPDSGANVLTF
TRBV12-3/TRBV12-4 CASSSGPGGYTF
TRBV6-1 CASSEEIRGAGELFF
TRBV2 CARDRAGTMNTEAFF
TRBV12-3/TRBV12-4 CASSLGPSSGGGYTF
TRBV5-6 CASSLVKASYGYTF
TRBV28 CASSAPGDGSDIQYF
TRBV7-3 CASRPTGHQPQHF
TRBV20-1 CSAPKTGGQPQHF
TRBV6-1 CASSRQGYPAKNIQYF
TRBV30 CACNRGWFEETQYF
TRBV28 CASRQGQNQPQHF
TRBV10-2 CASMSGQSSGNTIYF
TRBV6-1 CATNYGGTYRTEAFF
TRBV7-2 CASSRIPSTEAFF
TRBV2 CASSFVGASYGYTF
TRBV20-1 CSASGGGGEYGYTF
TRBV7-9 CASSSGLAHETQYF
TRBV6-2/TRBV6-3 CASSSTGFGGYTF
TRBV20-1 CSAERGGRNEQYF
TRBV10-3 CAISSLQGTDTQYF
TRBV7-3 CASSSLLKKASSYEQYF
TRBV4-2 CASSPRDNYGYTF
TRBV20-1 CSASEGPWYTF
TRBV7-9 CASSPHSLNTEAFF